Listed here are 5 T cell receptor beta chains from one sample, sequenced in a study of shared clonotypes between healthy human individuals. The protocol was immunoSEQ multiplex PCR, while the TCRdb copy is restricted to in-frame clones and leaves out a portion. Among around 440,000 clones listed, 77% were seen once. Material: PBMCs. These receptors all come from a woman in her forties in good health. Some clones in this sample may be carry-over from other donors' samples.

This chain joins TRBV5-4 and TRBJ2-5; D possibly corresponds to TRBD1 (6 bases). V was shortened by 4 bases and J by 2 bases, with 18 bases between the two germline ends. Germline V gene data show CDR1 as SGHNT and CDR2 as YYREEE (reference sequence). CDR3 length: 16 amino acids. In DNA, the CDR3 is TGTGCCAGCAGCCCAGGTGTAGGGGGACGGCAAGAGACCCAGTACTTC. Translation gives CASSPGVGGRQETQYF.

On this clone: A read error is likely here: a far larger clone is one base away. The V and J genes are TRBV19 and TRBJ2-7; perhaps D is TRBD1 or TRBD2 (5 bases each). The germline CDR1 and CDR2 sequences are LNHDA and SQIVND (reference sequence). V was shortened by 8 bases and J by 3 bases, with 14 bases between the two germline ends. This CDR3 region has 13 residues. The CDR3 coding sequence is TGTGCCAGTGGAAGGGGCGGAGGCTACGAGCAGTACTTC. Translated, it gives CASGRGGGYEQYF.

This clone was counted a few times. The chain employs TRBV7-6 and TRBJ2-6; no definite D call. Germline CDR1 SGHVS, CDR2 FNYEAQ. Trimming took 0 bases from V and 4 from J, leaving 10 bases between them. The CDR3 covers 16 residues. The chain's CDR3 is CASSLAPPSGANVLTF. DNA of the CDR3: TGTGCCAGCAGCTTAGCCCCCCCTTCCGGGGCCAACGTCCTGACTTTC.

A note on this clone: The sample contains more than one DNA sequence encoding this CDR3. The chain joins TRBV11-3 to TRBJ2-3; D remains unclear. The CDR3 length is 11 residues. V shed 5 bases and J shed 6 bases, with 6 bases lying between them. Germline V gene sequence: CDR1 SGHNT, CDR2 YENEEA. The CDR3 loop is CASSLGDTQYF. CDR3 coding DNA: TGTGCCAGCAGCCTCGGTGATACGCAGTATTTT.

This clone occurred once. The rearrangement joins TRBV7-2 to TRBJ1-3; D is uncertain. The CDR3 consists of 13 residues. Germline assignment: CDR1 SGHTA and CDR2 FQGNSA. V lost 6 bases, J lost 2 bases, and 8 bases lay in between. CDR3 region: CASRVLAGNTIYF. The CDR3, as DNA: TGTGCCAGCAGGGTCCTCGCTGGAAACACCATATATTTT.